The 31 T cell receptor beta chains presented below share a single source sample, sequenced in a study of blood T cell repertoires in COVID-19 (TCRdb year 2020). The method behind the library was the immunoSEQ multiplex PCR assay. In TCRdb, the immuneACCESS table is reduced to in-frame sequences with V and J assigned. These tables do not hold every clone; where another copy was compared, an unresolved V gene accounts for under half, and the others remain unexplained. This sample lists 220,000 or so clones; around 87% were detected once. The ten most abundant clones make up 10% to 13% of the sample. Sequencing was done on a sample of peripheral blood. The receptor set was obtained from a woman in her forties or fifties with COVID-19, enrolled during active disease.

The CDR3 loop reads CASSDTTSSSGANVLTF. Written as DNA, the CDR3 is TGTGCCAGCAGTGACACCACCTCTAGCTCTGGGGCCAACGTCCTGACTTTC. The chain carries TRBV6-4 and TRBJ2-6, with D unresolved. The CDR3 length is 17 residues. In germline, CDR1 is MRHNA, CDR2 SNTAGT. Trimming took 2 bases from V and 0 from J, leaving 11 bases between them.

The sample holds a few counts of this clone. The chain uses TRBV5-4 and TRBJ1-2; 7 bases align to TRBD1. J lost 4 bases, V lost 4 bases, and 7 bases had no gene match. Germline values: CDR1 SGHNT, CDR2 YYREEE (reference sequence). CDR3 length: 14 amino acids. The CDR3 bases are TGTGCCAGCAGCCAGACAGGGTTGGCCTATGGCTACACCTTC. Amino acids: CASSQTGLAYGYTF.

In its sample, this clone was seen a few times. This rearrangement joins TRBV28 to TRBJ1-5; the D is unclear. V gave up 3 bases and J gave up 9 bases, with 15 bases separating them. This CDR3 has 14 residues. Germline V gives CDR1 MDHEN, CDR2 SYDVKM. The chain's CDR3 is CASSLEISFRPQHF. The DNA of the CDR3 is TGTGCCAGCAGTTTGGAGATTTCCTTCCGGCCCCAGCATTTT.

This chain's CDR3 is CASSLTGPSGYTF. The CDR3 DNA is TGTGCCAGTTCTTTGACAGGTCCAAGCGGCTACACCTTC. The V gene is TRBV27, the J gene TRBJ1-2; D is possibly TRBD1 (6 bases). V lost 9 bases and J lost 8, with 19 bases in between. CDR1 is MNHEY, CDR2 SMNVEV, per germline (reference sequence). This CDR3 is built from 13 residues.

The rearrangement links TRBV10-2 to TRBJ2-2, with 16 bases matching TRBD2. The germline V gene encodes CDR1 WSHSY and CDR2 SAAADI. The CDR3 sequence is 17 residues long. V lost 8 bases, J lost 5 bases, and 8 bases stayed unmatched. This chain's CDR3 is CASGGLAGGPGTGELFF. CDR3 nucleotides: TGCGCCAGCGGGGGACTAGCGGGGGGGCCAGGTACCGGGGAGCTGTTTTTT.

This clone was recorded only once. This chain joins TRBV15 and TRBJ1-2; D unclear. Germline lookup yields CDR1 LNHNV and CDR2 YYDKDF (reference sequence). The CDR3 has 16 amino acids. Trimming took off 3 bases at V and 4 bases at J, with 18 bases between the two ends. DNA for the CDR3: TGTGCCACCAGCAGGTACACGGGCGGAGGCCTCTATGGCTACACCTTC. Amino acids: CATSRYTGGGLYGYTF.

V and J are TRBV12-3 or TRBV12-4 and TRBJ1-1, with D unresolved. Trimming pared 4 bases from V and 1 base from J, leaving 7 bases between. This CDR3 has 13 amino acids. The CDR3 spells CASSSTWNTEAFF. In nucleotides, the CDR3 is TGTGCCAGCAGTTCCACTTGGAACACTGAAGCTTTCTTT.

This clone has just one count. The chain couples TRBV28 to TRBJ2-1; no definite D call. Germline V gives CDR1 MDHEN, CDR2 SYDVKM. Trimming shortened V by 4 bases and J by 6 bases, and 16 bases separated the two germline ends. This CDR3 contains 15 residues. The DNA for the CDR3 is TGTGCCAGCAGTTCGAGGCGATCACGGATCAATGAGCAGTTCTTC. Amino acids: CASSSRRSRINEQFF.

This clone occurred a few times. The CDR3 is CASSFEVQGSSYEQYF. For the CDR3, the DNA is TGCGCCAGCAGCTTCGAGGTACAGGGTAGCTCCTACGAGCAGTACTTC. The chain joins TRBV5-1 to TRBJ2-7, with D possibly being TRBD1 (6 bases). Germline CDR1 is SGHRS and CDR2 is YFSETQ. There are 16 residues in the CDR3. Trimming stripped 2 bases from V and 0 bases from J, with 15 bases between.

This chain links TRBV7-3 with TRBJ1-1; the D gene is possibly TRBD1 (5 bases). This CDR3 spans 16 amino acids. V was trimmed by 2 bases and J by 5 bases, leaving 18 bases between them. Germline values: CDR1 SGHTA, CDR2 FQGTGA. CDR3 sequence reads: CASSLWQGRKGTEAFF. The CDR3 nucleotides read TGTGCCAGCAGCTTATGGCAGGGCCGTAAGGGGACTGAAGCTTTCTTT.

The CDR3 DNA reads as TGTGCCAGCAGCCCCTGGGACAGCTTCTCCTACAATGAGCAGTTCTTC. Translating gives CASSPWDSFSYNEQFF. The rearrangement links TRBV13 to TRBJ2-1; TRBD1 matches at 7 bases. V gave up 5 bases and J gave up 0 bases; unmatched junction bases: 7. Germline CDR1 reads PRHDT; CDR2 reads FYEKMQ (reference sequence). The CDR3 has 16 residues.

This clone was counted once. The chain combines TRBV6-5 with TRBJ2-7; D may be TRBD2 (6 bases). The CDR3 length is 16 residues. CDR1 and CDR2 from the germline V gene are MNHEY and SVGAGI. Trimming cost V 0 bases and J 6 bases, with 18 bases left between them. CDR3 nucleotide sequence: TGTGCCAGCAGTTACTCAAGACTAGGAGGCGCTTCCGAGCAGTACTTC. This gives the protein CASSYSRLGGASEQYF.

The chain couples TRBV5-1 to TRBJ2-6, with 7 positions matching TRBD1. The CDR3 is made up of 16 amino acids. J lost 2 bases, V lost 4 bases, and 6 bases had no gene match. Germline V gene lookup returns CDR1 SGHRS and CDR2 YFSETQ. The CDR3 loop reads CASSPMTGTGANVLTF. The CDR3 DNA sequence: TGCGCCAGCAGCCCAATGACAGGGACTGGGGCCAACGTCCTGACTTTC.

This chain connects TRBV28 to TRBJ1-6, with D tentatively TRBD1 (6 bases). The V end lost 4 bases, the J end lost 2 bases, and 12 bases lay between the germline ends. Germline V CDR1 and CDR2: MDHEN, SYDVKM. The CDR3 consists of 16 residues. The CDR3 bases are TGTGCCAGCAGTTCGGCAGGGGCAGCCTATAATTCACCCCTCCACTTT. Its protein product is CASSSAGAAYNSPLHF.

The chain carries TRBV11-2 and TRBJ1-4; 10 bases line up with TRBD1. CDR3 length equals 15 residues. Germline CDR1 and CDR2: SGHAT and FQNNGV. J was trimmed by 8 bases and V by 5 bases; bases with no gene match: 8. The CDR3 loop reads CASSTDRGRGEKLFF. The CDR3 nucleotides are TGTGCCAGCAGCACCGACAGGGGGCGCGGGGAAAAACTGTTTTTT.

This clone was picked up many times. This rearrangement joins TRBV9 to TRBJ1-2, with D maybe TRBD1 (5 bases). Trimming left V 4 bases short and J 2 bases short, with 12 bases between. CDR3 length equals 14 residues. Germline loops: CDR1 SGDLS, CDR2 YYNGEE. The CDR3 bases are TGTGCCAGCAGCCCAGGACATCTCAACTATGGCTACACCTTC. It specifies CASSPGHLNYGYTF.

The V call is TRBV6-1, the J call TRBJ1-6; the match to TRBD1 covers 8 bases. The V and J ends lost 4 bases and 7 bases, in that order; junction bases with no gene match: 15. Germline V CDR1 and CDR2: MNHNS, SASEGT. The CDR3 runs 18 residues. This chain's CDR3 is CASSALTPGQGRNSPLHF. The CDR3 nucleotides read TGTGCCAGCAGTGCCCTTACCCCCGGACAGGGAAGGAATTCACCCCTCCACTTT.

This clone was recorded many times. Here the CDR3 DNA reads TGCGCCAGCAGCCAATTTAGCGGAACCACAGATACGCAGTATTTT. It codes for CASSQFSGTTDTQYF. The chain uses TRBV4-1 and TRBJ2-3; possibly TRBD2 for D (6 bases). The germline CDR1 and CDR2 sequences are MGHRA and YSYEKL. The CDR3 loop spans 15 amino acids. V shed 2 bases and J shed 2 bases, with 11 bases lying between them.

For this clone: One junction end disagrees with the germline gene, perhaps due to a read error. The gene calls are TRBV6-6 and TRBJ2-1; the match to TRBD2 covers 11 bases. Germline lookup yields CDR1 MNHNY and CDR2 SVGAGI (reference sequence). There are 11 residues in the CDR3. CDR3 sequence reads: CASSLAGGPIF. The CDR3, as DNA: TGTGCCAGCAGTTTAGCGGGGGGGCCGATCTTC.

This chain links TRBV5-5 with TRBJ2-2, with a tentative D call TRBD2 (6 bases). V lost 3 bases and J 5 bases, leaving 17 bases between the germline ends. The V gene's germline CDR1 is SGHKS and CDR2 YYEKEE (reference sequence). The CDR3 contains 16 residues. CDR3: CASSWPRRGRTGELFF. In nucleotides, the CDR3 is TGTGCCAGCAGCTGGCCAAGGCGGGGACGGACCGGGGAGCTGTTTTTT.

J is TRBJ2-7 and V is TRBV15; D is possibly TRBD1 (5 bases). Germline CDR1 reads LNHNV; CDR2 reads YYDKDF (reference sequence). The CDR3 spans 14 residues. Trimming left V 5 bases short and J 1 base short, with 12 bases between. The CDR3 is CATSQGVQSYEQYF. CDR3 sequence (DNA): TGTGCCACCAGCCAAGGGGTGCAATCCTACGAGCAGTACTTC.

The genes are TRBV5-1 and TRBJ1-1; the D gene is possibly TRBD1 (6 bases). Trimming pared 6 bases from V and 3 bases from J, leaving 15 bases between. The CDR3 has 14 amino acids. Germline V gene sequence: CDR1 SGHRS, CDR2 YFSETQ. The CDR3 DNA follows: TGCGCCAGCAACAGGGCTGGCAGCGACACTGAAGCTTTCTTT. Translating gives CASNRAGSDTEAFF.

J is TRBJ2-7 and V is TRBV9, with D maybe TRBD2 (5 bases). CDR3 length: 14 residues. Deletions cut 3 bases from V and 3 bases from J, with 13 bases between. The V gene's germline CDR1 is SGDLS and CDR2 YYNGEE. The CDR3 nucleotides read TGTGCCAGCAGCGCCCCCGGACTTGGCTACGAGCAGTACTTC. It yields the protein CASSAPGLGYEQYF.

The rearrangement uses TRBV11-2 and TRBJ2-5, with 8 bases lining up with TRBD2. J was trimmed by 5 bases and V by 7 bases; bases with no gene match: 9. CDR1 SGHAT and CDR2 FQNNGV come from the germline V gene. The CDR3 is made up of 14 amino acids. The CDR3 DNA is TGTGCCAGCACCCCGGGGGGGGCAGAGGAGACCCAGTACTTC. Its protein is CASTPGGAEETQYF.

The genes are TRBV19 and TRBJ1-5; no firm D call. The length of the CDR3 is 13 residues. V was cut by 3 bases and J by 4 bases, with 7 bases left in between. CDR1 and CDR2 (germline): LNHDA, SQIVND (reference sequence). CDR3 residues: CASSIPGNQPQHF. Here the CDR3 DNA reads TGTGCCAGTAGTATTCCGGGAAATCAGCCCCAGCATTTT. The full variable domain, its missing parts supplied by reference TRBV19 and TRBJ1-5, is DGGITQSPKYLFRKEGQNVTLSCEQNLNHDAMYWYRQDPGQGLRLIYYSQIVNDFQKGDIAEGYSVSREKKESFPLTVTSAQKNPTAFYLCASSIPGNQPQHFGDGTRLSIL.

The chain couples TRBV5-6 to TRBJ1-1; possibly TRBD1 for D (5 bases). The CDR3 covers 13 residues. Germline V lookup: CDR1 SGHDT, CDR2 YYEEEE. With 0 bases removed from V and 7 bases from J, the gap between germline ends came to 10 bases. The CDR3 sequence is CASSLGQSLEAFF. As DNA, the CDR3 is TGTGCCAGCAGCTTGGGACAGTCCCTTGAAGCTTTCTTT.

The genes are TRBV21-1 and TRBJ1-5; the D call TRBD1 from the table was never checked on the DNA. TRBV21-1 is a pseudogene segment. The CDR3 runs to 14 residues. This CDR3 is CASSIGTEDQPQHF. CDR3 DNA: TGTGCCAGCAGCATCGGGACAGAAGATCAGCCCCAGCATTTT.

The J gene is TRBJ2-5, the V gene TRBV19, with 7 bases matching TRBD2. The V gene end was trimmed by 0 bases and the J gene end by 2 bases; junction bases not matched to a gene: 6. There are 16 residues in the CDR3. The germline V gene has CDR1 LNHDA and CDR2 SQIVND (reference sequence). For the CDR3, the DNA is TGTGCCAGTAGTATAGATCTGCGGGGACTACAAGAGACCCAGTACTTC. Residues: CASSIDLRGLQETQYF.

The J gene is TRBJ1-4, the V gene TRBV9; 11 nucleotides align to TRBD1. Germline V gene lookup returns CDR1 SGDLS and CDR2 YYNGEE. The CDR3 runs 17 residues. V was clipped by 3 bases and J by 5 bases; unmatched bases: 9. CDR3 sequence (DNA): TGTGCCAGCAGCGACCGTGCCGGGACAGGGGGGAATGAAAAACTGTTTTTT. This sequence encodes CASSDRAGTGGNEKLFF. The complete variable domain, with remaining parts taken from reference TRBV9 and TRBJ1-4, reads DSGVTQTPKHLITATGQRVTLRCSPRSGDLSVYWYQQSLDQGLQFLIQYYNGEERAKGNILERFSAQQFPDLHSELNLSSLELGDSALYFCASSDRAGTGGNEKLFFGSGTQLSVL.

The rearrangement joins TRBV18 to TRBJ1-2; the match to TRBD1 covers 8 bases. The trim removed 3 bases at V and 4 bases at J, leaving 4 bases unmatched. Germline V CDR1 and CDR2: KGHSH, LQKENI. This CDR3 is built from 14 residues. The CDR3 DNA is TGTGCCAGCTCACCGGCGGACAGGGCCTATGGCTACACCTTC. This encodes CASSPADRAYGYTF.

The chain carries TRBV5-1 and TRBJ1-1, with D possibly being TRBD1 (5 bases). Trimming cost V 5 bases and J 7 bases, with 9 bases left between them. The CDR3 is 11 amino acids. Germline assignment: CDR1 SGHRS and CDR2 YFSETQ. The CDR3, as DNA: TGCGCCAGCAGGGTGGGGGGTGAAGCTTTCTTT. It translates to CASRVGGEAFF.